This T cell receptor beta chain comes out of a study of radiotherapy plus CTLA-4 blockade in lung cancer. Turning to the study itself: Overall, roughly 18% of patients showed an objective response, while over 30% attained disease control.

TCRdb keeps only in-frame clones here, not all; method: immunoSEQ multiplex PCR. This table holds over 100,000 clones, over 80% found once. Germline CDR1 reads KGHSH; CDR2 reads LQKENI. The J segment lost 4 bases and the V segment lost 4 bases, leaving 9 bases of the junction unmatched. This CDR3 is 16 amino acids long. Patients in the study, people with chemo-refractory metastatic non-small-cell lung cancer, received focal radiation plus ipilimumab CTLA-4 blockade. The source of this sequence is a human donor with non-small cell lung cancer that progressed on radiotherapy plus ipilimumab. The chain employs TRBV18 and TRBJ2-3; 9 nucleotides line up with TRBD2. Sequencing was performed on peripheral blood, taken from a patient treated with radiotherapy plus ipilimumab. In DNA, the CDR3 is TGTGCCAGCTCACTAAGTCAAGCGGGAGGTCCAGATACGCAGTATTTT. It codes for CASSLSQAGGPDTQYF.